This TCR beta chain derives from a study of regulatory T cells in long-lasting Graves disease. V shed 4 bases and J 3 bases; nucleotides not matched to a gene: 11. This CDR3 contains 18 residues. Germline-derived CDR1 and CDR2 are SGHRS and YFSETQ. The TCR beta library used iRepertoire HTBI primers with Arm-PCR amplification of CDR3. TCRdb passed the multiplex PCR reads through MiXCR, listing each CDR3 protein once. The sample comprises roughly 500,000 distinct CDR3 sequences, roughly 20% of which are singletons, and roughly 8% rests with the top ten. This sample's time point: persistent/refractory GD, antithyroid drugs over 5 years with positive TRAb. PBMC RNA was the source of the TCR library.

This rearrangement joins TRBV5-1 to TRBJ2-2, with TRBD2 identical over 11 bases. The source material was peripheral blood mononuclear cells (PBMCs), sampled when the disease was refractory, from a patient treated with antithyroid drugs. The TCR comes from a female donor with Graves disease. For the CDR3, the DNA is TGCGCCAGCAGCCTAGCCCGGGGACTAGCGGACTACACCGGGGAGCTGTTTTTT. Protein: CASSLARGLADYTGELFF.